A single count supports the clone carrying this T cell receptor (beta chain). This CDR3 comprises 12 residues. V gave up 5 bases and J gave up 2 bases, with 6 bases separating them. CDR1 and CDR2 from the germline V gene are SEHNR and FQNEAQ (reference sequence). TCRdb keeps only in-frame clones here, not all; method: immunoSEQ multiplex PCR. The repertoire consists of some 270,000 clones, with just under 90% occurring once and the leading ten covering about 4%. This record belongs to a study of blood T cell repertoires in COVID-19. Assignments of participants to cohorts depended upon their own reported clinical history.

Input material: PBMCs or T cells enriched from blood (not recorded which). The chain links TRBV7-9 to TRBJ1-2; D is undetermined. The receptor comes from a woman younger than 45 with acute COVID-19. CDR3 region: CASSLRNYGYTF. The CDR3 nucleotides are TGTGCCAGCAGCCTACGGAACTATGGCTACACCTTC.